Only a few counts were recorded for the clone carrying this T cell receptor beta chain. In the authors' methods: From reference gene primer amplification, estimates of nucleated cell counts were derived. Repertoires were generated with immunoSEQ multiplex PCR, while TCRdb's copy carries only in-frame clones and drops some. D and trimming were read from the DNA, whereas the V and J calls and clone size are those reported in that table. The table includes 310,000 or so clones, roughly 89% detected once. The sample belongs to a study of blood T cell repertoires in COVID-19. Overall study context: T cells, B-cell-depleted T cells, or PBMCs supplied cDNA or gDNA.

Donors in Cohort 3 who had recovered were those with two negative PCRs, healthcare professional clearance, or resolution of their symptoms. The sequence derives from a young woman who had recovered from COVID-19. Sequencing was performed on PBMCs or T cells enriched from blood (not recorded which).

CDR3: CASSQRTYNSPLHF. CDR3 sequence (DNA): TGTGCCAGCAGCCAGAGGACTTATAATTCACCCCTCCACTTT. J is TRBJ1-6 and V is TRBV3-1 (or the pseudogene TRBV3-2); D remains unclear. The CDR3 runs 14 residues. Germline CDR1 is LGHDT and CDR2 is YNNKEL (reference sequence). The V end was cut by 3 bases, the J end by 4 bases, with 7 bases between.